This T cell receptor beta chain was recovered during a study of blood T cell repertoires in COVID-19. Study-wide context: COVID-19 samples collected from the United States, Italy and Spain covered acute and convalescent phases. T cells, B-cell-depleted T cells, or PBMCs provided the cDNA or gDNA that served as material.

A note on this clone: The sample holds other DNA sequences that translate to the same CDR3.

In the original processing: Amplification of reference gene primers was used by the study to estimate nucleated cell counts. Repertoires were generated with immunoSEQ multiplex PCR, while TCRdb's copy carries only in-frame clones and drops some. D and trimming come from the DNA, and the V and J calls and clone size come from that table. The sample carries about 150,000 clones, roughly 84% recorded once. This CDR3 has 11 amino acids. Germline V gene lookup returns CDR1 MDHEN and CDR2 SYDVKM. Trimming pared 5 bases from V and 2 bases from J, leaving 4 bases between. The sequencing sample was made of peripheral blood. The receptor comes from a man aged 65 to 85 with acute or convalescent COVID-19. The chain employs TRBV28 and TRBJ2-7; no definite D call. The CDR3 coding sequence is TGTGCCAGCAGTAGCCCCTACGAGCAGTACTTC. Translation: CASSSPYEQYF.